A single T cell receptor (beta chain) is shown here with its context. Antigen: not known. Generated by immunoSEQ multiplex PCR, the TCRdb table keeps only in-frame clones and is missing some. The table has about 4,500 clones, 79% seen once. Between the mid-2010s and the late 2010s, patients underwent resection in Japan or China. This entry comes from a study of immune evolution from preneoplasia to lung adenocarcinoma. General study results and limits: Clonality was highest in normal lung, lower in later-stage lesions apparently.

The sequencing input was FFPE invasive lung adenocarcinoma tissue. The receptor comes from a person between 40 and 59 years old with lung adenocarcinoma. Some clones in this sample may be carry-over from other donors' samples.

The chain's CDR3 is CASRDPDNYGYTF. The CDR3 DNA reads TGCGCCAGCAGGGACCCTGATAACTATGGCTACACCTTC. The rearrangement links TRBV5-1 to TRBJ1-2; D gene unclear. This CDR3 is built from 13 residues. Germline CDR1 is SGHRS and CDR2 is YFSETQ. Trimming removed 5 bases from V and 1 base from J, with 9 bases in between.